The rows below give T cell receptor beta chains drawn from one sample of a study of Ad26.COV2.S vaccination and SARS-CoV-2 variants. Assay used: immunoSEQ multiplex PCR; TCRdb lists only in-frame clones, some missing. Of 240,000 or so clones listed, around 87% were seen once; the top ten hold roughly 10%. This specimen consisted of peripheral blood, obtained in a trial of Ad26.COV2.S vaccine versus placebo. The receptors were gathered from a person between 18 and 65 years old who received the Ad26.COV2.S COVID-19 vaccine or a placebo. Both conserved end residues are part of each CDR3. Fields, in order: clone size, V gene, CDR3 length, J gene, CDR3 protein. Expanded clones get a size class; other rows say once, few or many, or leave the size out.

once	TRBV28	12	TRBJ2-7	CATSMISYEQYF
NA	TRBV5-6	14	TRBJ2-3	CASSLGMFSDTQYF
NA	TRBV7-3	15	TRBJ2-2	CASSGPGQSTGELFF
NA	TRBV6-5	13	TRBJ1-1	CASTVRGGTEAFF
NA	TRBV29-1	11	TRBJ2-1	CSARWGDEQFF
NA	TRBV7-9	13	TRBJ1-1	CASSPGENTEAFF
NA	TRBV12-3/TRBV12-4	13	TRBJ2-7	CASRAGVGYEQYF
NA	TRBV5-6	16	TRBJ2-1	CASSRTSGDSYNEQFF
NA	TRBV29-1	15	TRBJ2-3	CSVLRQGASTDTQYF
NA	TRBV28	14	TRBJ2-2	CASSLDSNTGELFF
NA	TRBV30	15	TRBJ2-1	CAWSVLSAGIDEQFF